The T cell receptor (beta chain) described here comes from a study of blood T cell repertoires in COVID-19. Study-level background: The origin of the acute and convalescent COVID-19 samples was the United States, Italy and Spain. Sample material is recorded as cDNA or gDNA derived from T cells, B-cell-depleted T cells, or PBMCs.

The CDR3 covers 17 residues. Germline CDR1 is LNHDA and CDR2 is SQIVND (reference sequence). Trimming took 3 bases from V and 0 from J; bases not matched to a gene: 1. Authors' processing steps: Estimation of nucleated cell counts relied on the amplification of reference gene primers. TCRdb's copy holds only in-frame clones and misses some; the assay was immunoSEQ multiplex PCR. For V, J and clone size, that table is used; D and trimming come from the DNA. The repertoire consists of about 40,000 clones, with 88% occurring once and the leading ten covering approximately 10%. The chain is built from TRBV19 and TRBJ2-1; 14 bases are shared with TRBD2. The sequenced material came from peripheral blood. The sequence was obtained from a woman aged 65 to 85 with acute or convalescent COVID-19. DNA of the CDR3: TGTGCCAGTAGTATGACTAGCGGGAGGGCCTCCTACAATGAGCAGTTCTTC. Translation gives CASSMTSGRASYNEQFF.